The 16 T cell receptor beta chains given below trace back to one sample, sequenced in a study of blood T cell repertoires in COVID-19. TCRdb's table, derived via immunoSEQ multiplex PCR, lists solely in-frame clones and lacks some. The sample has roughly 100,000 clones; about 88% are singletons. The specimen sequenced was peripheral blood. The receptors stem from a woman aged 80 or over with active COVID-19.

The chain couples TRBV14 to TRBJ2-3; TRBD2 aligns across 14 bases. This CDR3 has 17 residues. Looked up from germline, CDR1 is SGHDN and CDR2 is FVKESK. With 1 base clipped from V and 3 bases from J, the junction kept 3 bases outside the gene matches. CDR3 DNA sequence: TGTGCCAGCAGCCAAGGACTAGCGGGAGGGTGGACAGATACGCAGTATTTT. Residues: CASSQGLAGGWTDTQYF.

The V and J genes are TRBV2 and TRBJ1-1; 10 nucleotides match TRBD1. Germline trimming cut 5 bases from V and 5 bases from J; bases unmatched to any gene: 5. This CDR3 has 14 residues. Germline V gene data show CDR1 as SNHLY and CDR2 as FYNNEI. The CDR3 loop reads CASSRQGAKTEAFF. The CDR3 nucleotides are TGTGCCAGCAGTCGACAGGGGGCAAAAACTGAAGCTTTCTTT.

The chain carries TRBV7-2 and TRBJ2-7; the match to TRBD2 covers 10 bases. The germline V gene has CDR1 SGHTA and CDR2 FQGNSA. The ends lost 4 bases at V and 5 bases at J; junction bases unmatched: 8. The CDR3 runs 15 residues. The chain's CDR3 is CASSSRSGRFDEQYF. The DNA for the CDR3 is TGTGCCAGCAGCTCCCGTAGCGGGAGGTTCGACGAGCAGTACTTC.

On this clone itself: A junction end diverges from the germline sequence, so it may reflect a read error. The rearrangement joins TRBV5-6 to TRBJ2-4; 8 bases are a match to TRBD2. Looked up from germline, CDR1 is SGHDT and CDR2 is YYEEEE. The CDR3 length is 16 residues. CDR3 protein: CASSLSGRGATNIQYF. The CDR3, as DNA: TGTGCCAGCAGCTTGTCTGGGCGGGGGGCCACAAACATTCAGTACTTC.

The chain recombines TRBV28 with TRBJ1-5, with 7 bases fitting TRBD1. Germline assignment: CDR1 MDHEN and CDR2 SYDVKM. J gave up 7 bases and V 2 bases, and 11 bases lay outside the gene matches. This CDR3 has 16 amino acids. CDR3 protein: CASSLQGSGGRQPQHF. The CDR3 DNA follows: TGTGCCAGCAGTTTACAAGGGTCAGGGGGTCGACAGCCCCAGCATTTT.

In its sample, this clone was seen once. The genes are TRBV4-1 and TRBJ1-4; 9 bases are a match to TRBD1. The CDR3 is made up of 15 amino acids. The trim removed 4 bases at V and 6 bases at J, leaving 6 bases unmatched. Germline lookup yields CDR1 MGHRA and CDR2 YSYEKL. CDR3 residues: CASSPGQGRHEKLFF. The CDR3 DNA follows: TGCGCCAGCAGCCCTGGACAGGGGCGGCATGAAAAACTGTTTTTT.

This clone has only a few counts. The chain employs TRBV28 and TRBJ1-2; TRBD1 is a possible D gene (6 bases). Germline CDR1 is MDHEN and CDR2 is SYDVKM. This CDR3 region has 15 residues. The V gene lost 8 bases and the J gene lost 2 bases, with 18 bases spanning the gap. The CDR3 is CASSTHGQYNYGYTF. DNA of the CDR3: TGTGCCAGCTCCACCCACGGACAGTACAACTATGGCTACACCTTC.

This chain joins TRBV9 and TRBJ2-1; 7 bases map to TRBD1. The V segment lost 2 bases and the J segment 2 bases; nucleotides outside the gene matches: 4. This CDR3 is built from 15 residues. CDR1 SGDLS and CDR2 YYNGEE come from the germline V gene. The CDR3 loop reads CASSVGTAAYNEQFF. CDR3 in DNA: TGTGCCAGCAGCGTCGGGACAGCTGCCTACAATGAGCAGTTCTTC.

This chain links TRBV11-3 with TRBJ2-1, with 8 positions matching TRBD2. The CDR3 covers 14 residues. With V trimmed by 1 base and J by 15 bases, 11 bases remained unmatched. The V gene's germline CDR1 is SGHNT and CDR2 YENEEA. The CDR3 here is CASSLGSGGSQPFF. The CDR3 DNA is TGTGCCAGCAGCTTAGGTTCGGGGGGGTCGCAGCCGTTCTTC.

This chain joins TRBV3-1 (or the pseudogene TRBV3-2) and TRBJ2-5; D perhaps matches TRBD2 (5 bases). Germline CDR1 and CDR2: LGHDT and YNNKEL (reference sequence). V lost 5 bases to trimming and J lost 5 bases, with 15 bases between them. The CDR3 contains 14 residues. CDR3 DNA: TGTGCCAGCAGCTACGTCACAACGGGGGAGACCCAGTACTTC. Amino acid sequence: CASSYVTTGETQYF.

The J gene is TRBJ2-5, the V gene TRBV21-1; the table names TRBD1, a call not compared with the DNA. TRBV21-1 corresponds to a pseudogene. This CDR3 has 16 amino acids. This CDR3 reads CASSSLTPQARETQYF. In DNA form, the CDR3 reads TGTGCCAGCAGCTCACTTACGCCCCAGGCACGAGAGACCCAGTACTTC.

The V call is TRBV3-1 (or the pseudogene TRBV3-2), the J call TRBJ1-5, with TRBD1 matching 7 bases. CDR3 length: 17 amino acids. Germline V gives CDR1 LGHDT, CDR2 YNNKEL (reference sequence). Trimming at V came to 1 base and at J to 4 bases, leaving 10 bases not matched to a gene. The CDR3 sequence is CASSQGSGPGGNQPQHF. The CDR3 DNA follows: TGTGCCAGCAGCCAAGGTTCCGGGCCAGGGGGAAATCAGCCCCAGCATTTT.

The CDR3 reads CASSLVLAGLFTGELFF. The CDR3, as DNA: TGCGCCAGCAGCTTGGTCCTAGCGGGCCTCTTCACCGGGGAGCTGTTTTTT. This sequence joins TRBV5-1 and TRBJ2-2; TRBD2 matches at 8 bases. Trimming removed 0 bases from V and 4 bases from J; junction bases left unmatched: 8. CDR3 length equals 17 residues. Germline assignment: CDR1 SGHRS and CDR2 YFSETQ.

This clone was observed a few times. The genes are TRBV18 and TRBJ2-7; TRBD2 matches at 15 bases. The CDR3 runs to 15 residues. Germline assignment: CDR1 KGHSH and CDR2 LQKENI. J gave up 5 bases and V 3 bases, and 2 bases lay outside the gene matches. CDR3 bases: TGTGCCAGCTCACCGGGACTAGCGGGAGGTAACGAGCAGTACTTC. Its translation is CASSPGLAGGNEQYF.

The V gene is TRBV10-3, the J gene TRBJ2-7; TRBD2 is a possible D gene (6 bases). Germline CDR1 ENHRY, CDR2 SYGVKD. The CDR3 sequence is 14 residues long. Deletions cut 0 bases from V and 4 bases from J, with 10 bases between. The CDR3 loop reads CAISESGTPYEQYF. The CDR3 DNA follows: TGTGCCATCAGTGAGTCGGGGACTCCTTACGAGCAGTACTTC.

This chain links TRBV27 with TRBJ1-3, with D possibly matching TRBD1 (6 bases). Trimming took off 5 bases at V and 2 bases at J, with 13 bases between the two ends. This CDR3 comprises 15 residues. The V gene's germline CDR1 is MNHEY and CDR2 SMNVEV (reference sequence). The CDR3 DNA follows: TGTGCCAGCAGTCCAACGTACAGGGCTGGAAACACCATATATTTT. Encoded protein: CASSPTYRAGNTIYF.